The 28 T cell receptor beta chains reported below all come from one sample, sequenced in a study of graft-versus-host responses after intestinal transplantation. Here immunoSEQ multiplex PCR was the method, and the copy in TCRdb shows in-frame clones only, minus some. Among about 97,000 clones listed, more than 80% were seen once. Sample: PBMCs, taken 450 to 480 days after intestinal transplant. The receptors stem from a human patient who received an intestinal transplant, so some T cells may come from the graft donor.

This rearrangement joins TRBV7-9 to TRBJ1-2; unclear D gene. This CDR3 spans 16 amino acids. Germline lookup yields CDR1 SEHNR and CDR2 FQNEAQ (reference sequence). Trimming took 11 bases from V and 0 from J, leaving 22 bases between them. The CDR3 DNA is TGTGCCGGAAAAAAAACCTACGGGCCCGCTAACTATGGCTACACCTTC. This codes for CAGKKTYGPANYGYTF.

The rearrangement joins TRBV19 to TRBJ2-5, with D possibly TRBD1 on 6 matching bases. Germline loops: CDR1 LNHDA, CDR2 SQIVND (reference sequence). The V end lost 3 bases, the J end lost 0 bases, and 17 bases lay between the germline ends. The CDR3 contains 17 residues. This chain's CDR3 is CASSMSRQDPYQETQYF. CDR3 nucleotide sequence: TGTGCCAGTAGTATGTCCCGACAGGACCCGTACCAAGAGACCCAGTACTTC. Full variable domain (missing parts from reference TRBV19 and TRBJ2-5): DGGITQSPKYLFRKEGQNVTLSCEQNLNHDAMYWYRQDPGQGLRLIYYSQIVNDFQKGDIAEGYSVSREKKESFPLTVTSAQKNPTAFYLCASSMSRQDPYQETQYFGPGTRLLVL.

This clone was counted a few times. The J gene is TRBJ1-1, the V gene TRBV19; the match to TRBD1 covers 8 bases. V dropped 3 bases and J dropped 5; count of bases not matched to a gene: 8. The CDR3 totals 15 residues. The germline gives CDR1 LNHDA, CDR2 SQIVND (reference sequence). CDR3 residues: CASSIRGTGGTEAFF. The CDR3 region has the DNA TGTGCCAGTAGTATTAGGGGAACAGGGGGAACTGAAGCTTTCTTT. Drawing the rest from reference TRBV19 and TRBJ1-1, the complete variable domain is DGGITQSPKYLFRKEGQNVTLSCEQNLNHDAMYWYRQDPGQGLRLIYYSQIVNDFQKGDIAEGYSVSREKKESFPLTVTSAQKNPTAFYLCASSIRGTGGTEAFFGQGTRLTVV.

The rearrangement joins TRBV5-6 to TRBJ1-3; perhaps TRBD1 as D (5 bases). The CDR3 runs to 16 residues. Trimming shortened V by 0 bases and J by 3 bases, and 13 bases separated the two germline ends. Germline-derived CDR1 and CDR2 are SGHDT and YYEEEE. The CDR3: CASSLGGETLGNTIYF. CDR3 bases: TGTGCCAGCAGCTTGGGGGGCGAAACTCTTGGAAACACCATATATTTT.

V is TRBV9 and J is TRBJ2-2, with a possible D match to TRBD1 (5 bases). Trimming cost V 4 bases and J 5 bases, with 15 bases left between them. Per the germline V gene, CDR1 is SGDLS and CDR2 is YYNGEE. The CDR3 contains 15 residues. The CDR3 DNA reads TGTGCCAGCAGCCCGTATTCAGGGTTAACCGGGGAGCTGTTTTTT. Residues: CASSPYSGLTGELFF.

J is TRBJ1-5 and V is TRBV10-3; no firm D call. V was shortened by 10 bases and J by 1 base, with 11 bases between the two germline ends. Germline CDR1 ENHRY, CDR2 SYGVKD. This CDR3 comprises 13 residues. The CDR3 is CATARESNQPQHF. In DNA, the CDR3 is TGTGCCACCGCTCGGGAGAGCAATCAGCCCCAGCATTTT.

The chain is built from TRBV5-1 and TRBJ1-2; D not resolved. With 4 bases removed from V and 7 bases from J, the gap between germline ends came to 17 bases. CDR1 is SGHRS and CDR2 is YFSETQ in the germline V gene. This CDR3 region has 14 residues. The CDR3 here is CASSPGPAPGGYTF. The CDR3 DNA reads TGCGCCAGCAGCCCAGGACCGGCCCCAGGTGGCTACACCTTC.

This chain uses TRBV10-2 with TRBJ1-5; the D is unclear. Deletions cut 10 bases from V and 2 bases from J, with 18 bases between. Germline assignment: CDR1 WSHSY and CDR2 SAAADI. The CDR3 spans 15 residues. Here the CDR3 DNA reads TGCGCCACGTCGGATGAGCCGGAACGCAATCAGCCCCAGCATTTT. It specifies CATSDEPERNQPQHF.

The chain combines TRBV11-3 with TRBJ1-1; D is uncertain. This CDR3 has 13 amino acids. Germline CDR1 SGHNT, CDR2 YENEEA. V lost 5 bases to trimming and J lost 4 bases, with 11 bases between them. CDR3: CASSLTSSTEAFF. The CDR3 DNA reads as TGTGCCAGCAGCCTCACCTCGAGCACTGAAGCTTTCTTT.

The CDR3, as DNA: TGTGCCAGCCTAGACAGGGGTGGTCAGCCCCAGCATTTT. As protein: CASLDRGGQPQHF. The J gene is TRBJ1-5, the V gene TRBV6-1; 8 bases agree with TRBD1. The trim removed 8 bases at V and 6 bases at J, leaving 6 bases unmatched. CDR1 is MNHNS, CDR2 SASEGT, per germline. The CDR3 is made up of 13 amino acids.

V usage is TRBV5-6 and J usage is TRBJ1-1; 8 bases are shared with TRBD1. CDR1 and CDR2 from the germline V gene are SGHDT and YYEEEE. J lost 4 bases, V lost 2 bases, and 10 bases had no gene match. This CDR3 is 16 amino acids long. CDR3: CASSFGPTGGGTEAFF. The DNA of the CDR3 is TGTGCCAGCAGCTTTGGCCCAACAGGGGGGGGCACTGAAGCTTTCTTT.

The rearrangement uses TRBV4-1 and TRBJ1-2, with D unclear. Deletions cut 0 bases from V and 0 bases from J, with 11 bases between. Looked up from germline, CDR1 is MGHRA and CDR2 is YSYEKL. The CDR3 contains 16 residues. CDR3 protein: CASSQERLSPNYGYTF. CDR3 nucleotides: TGCGCCAGCAGCCAAGAGAGGCTCTCCCCTAACTATGGCTACACCTTC.

The chain uses TRBV11-2 and TRBJ2-3, with 8 bases identical to TRBD2. The CDR3 covers 15 residues. Germline loops: CDR1 SGHAT, CDR2 FQNNGV. J was trimmed by 7 bases and V by 0 bases; bases with no gene match: 6. The CDR3 DNA is TGTGCCAGCAGCTTAGAACGGGGGGGGCCTCATACGCAGTATTTT. It yields the protein CASSLERGGPHTQYF.

The chain is built from TRBV19 and TRBJ2-7; unclear D gene. Per germline, CDR1 LNHDA and CDR2 SQIVND (reference sequence). CDR3 size: 14 residues. The V end lost 6 bases, the J end lost 0 bases, and 12 bases lay between the germline ends. CDR3: CASSPYGISYEQYF. CDR3 nucleotide sequence: TGTGCCAGTAGCCCCTATGGGATCTCCTACGAGCAGTACTTC.

V and J are TRBV7-3 and TRBJ2-3; D not certain. In germline, CDR1 is SGHTA, CDR2 FQGTGA. The CDR3 has 14 residues. The germline V and J ends were trimmed by 1 base and 1 base, with 6 bases remaining between them. The CDR3 is CASSLMGGTDTQYF. DNA for the CDR3: TGTGCCAGCAGCTTAATGGGTGGCACAGATACGCAGTATTTT.

The chain combines TRBV6-5 with TRBJ2-3; TRBD2 aligns across 8 bases. The CDR3 is 14 amino acids. Germline V CDR1 and CDR2: MNHEY, SVGAGI. The V and J ends lost 4 bases and 1 base, in that order; junction bases with no gene match: 1. The CDR3 protein is CASSLAGRTDTQYF. The DNA of the CDR3 is TGTGCCAGCAGTTTAGCGGGGCGCACAGATACGCAGTATTTT.

The rearrangement joins TRBV10-3 to TRBJ1-1, with a possible D match to TRBD1 (5 bases). The CDR3 contains 14 residues. CDR1 ENHRY and CDR2 SYGVKD come from the germline V gene. The V end lost 6 bases, the J end lost 1 base, and 12 bases lay between the germline ends. The CDR3 spells CAISNRTANTEAFF. In DNA, the CDR3 is TGTGCCATCAGCAACAGGACCGCGAACACTGAAGCTTTCTTT.

The gene calls are TRBV6-1 and TRBJ1-6; TRBD1 matches at 10 bases. The trim removed 0 bases at V and 5 bases at J, leaving 4 bases unmatched. From germline, CDR1 is MNHNS and CDR2 SASEGT. This CDR3 spans 17 amino acids. CDR3 sequence (DNA): TGTGCCAGCAGTGAAGCCGCCGGGACAGGGGATAATTCACCCCTCCACTTT. Translating it yields CASSEAAGTGDNSPLHF.

V usage is TRBV5-1 and J usage is TRBJ2-1; D gene ambiguous. This CDR3 comprises 13 residues. The germline V gene encodes CDR1 SGHRS and CDR2 YFSETQ. Trimming took off 0 bases at V and 4 bases at J, with 5 bases between the two ends. In DNA form, the CDR3 reads TGCGCCAGCAGCTTGGGACTGTACAATGAGCAGTTCTTC. This encodes CASSLGLYNEQFF.

V gene TRBV7-3 combines with J gene TRBJ2-7, with 8 nucleotides matching TRBD1. J gave up 5 bases and V 6 bases, and 9 bases lay outside the gene matches. The length of the CDR3 is 14 residues. Germline CDR1 reads SGHTA; CDR2 reads FQGTGA. CDR3 amino acids: CASSIGQGPHEQYF. CDR3 in DNA: TGTGCCAGCAGTATCGGACAGGGACCCCACGAGCAGTACTTC.

This chain joins TRBV27 and TRBJ1-2, with a possible D match to TRBD1 (5 bases). V gave up 3 bases and J gave up 8 bases, with 10 bases separating them. Germline CDR1 and CDR2: MNHEY and SMNVEV (reference sequence). This CDR3 region has 12 residues. For the CDR3, the DNA is TGTGCCAGCAGTTTTCGGGGGGGAGGCTACACCTTC. Protein product: CASSFRGGGYTF.

J is TRBJ2-7 and V is TRBV19, with D possibly matching TRBD2 (6 bases). This CDR3 region has 14 residues. Germline CDR1 is LNHDA and CDR2 is SQIVND (reference sequence). V lost 4 bases to trimming and J lost 5 bases, with 15 bases between them. Here the CDR3 reads CASSTHSWEDEQYF. CDR3 DNA sequence: TGTGCCAGTAGTACCCACAGCTGGGAGGACGAGCAGTACTTC.

V usage is TRBV11-2 and J usage is TRBJ2-2; no definite D call. V shed 0 bases and J shed 3 bases, with 5 bases lying between them. Germline assignment: CDR1 SGHAT and CDR2 FQNNGV. The CDR3 contains 14 residues. This chain's CDR3 is CASSLDPYTGELFF. Written as DNA, the CDR3 is TGTGCCAGCAGCTTAGACCCGTACACCGGGGAGCTGTTTTTT.

V is TRBV29-1 and J is TRBJ1-1; 7 nucleotides agree with TRBD1. The V gene's germline CDR1 is SQVTM and CDR2 ANQGSEA. J gave up 4 bases and V 3 bases, and 2 bases lay outside the gene matches. CDR3 length equals 12 residues. The CDR3 reads CSVEAGGTEAFF. CDR3 coding DNA: TGCAGCGTTGAGGCAGGGGGCACTGAAGCTTTCTTT. Full variable domain (outside the CDR3, taken from reference TRBV29-1 and TRBJ1-1): SAVISQKPSRDICQRGTSLTIQCQVDSQVTMMFWYRQQPGQSLTLIATANQGSEATYESGFVIDKFPISRPNLTFSTLTVSNMSPEDSSIYLCSVEAGGTEAFFGQGTRLTVV.

V and J are TRBV11-2 and TRBJ2-5; either TRBD1 or TRBD2 may fit D (6 bases each). This CDR3 is built from 16 residues. Trimming pared 1 base from V and 5 bases from J, leaving 17 bases between. Germline V lookup: CDR1 SGHAT, CDR2 FQNNGV. The CDR3 nucleotides are TGTGCCAGCAGCTTAGGGTCGGGGGCGAGAGGGGAGACCCAGTACTTC. Translation gives CASSLGSGARGETQYF. The full variable domain, completed using reference TRBV11-2 and TRBJ2-5, is EAGVAQSPRYKIIEKRQSVAFWCNPISGHATLYWYQQILGQGPKLLIQFQNNGVVDDSQLPKDRFSAERLKGVDSTLKIQPAKLEDSAVYLCASSLGSGARGETQYFGPGTRLLVL.

The rearrangement links TRBV15 to TRBJ1-2; tentatively, D is TRBD1 (5 bases). The CDR3 runs 12 residues. V lost 1 base and J 8 bases, leaving 8 bases between the germline ends. Germline V CDR1 and CDR2: LNHNV, YYDKDF (reference sequence). The CDR3 DNA is TGTGCCACCAGCAGAGGGCAGGGAGGCTACACCTTC. Its protein product is CATSRGQGGYTF.

The chain combines TRBV9 with TRBJ2-3; 9 bases match TRBD1. The CDR3 has 16 amino acids. With 3 bases clipped from V and 2 bases from J, the junction kept 7 bases outside the gene matches. CDR1 is SGDLS and CDR2 is YYNGEE in the germline V gene. CDR3 nucleotide sequence: TGTGCCAGCAGCGAGGGCCGGGACAGGGACACAGATACGCAGTATTTT. The encoded protein is CASSEGRDRDTDTQYF.

J is TRBJ2-3 and V is TRBV4-1, with D possibly matching TRBD1 (5 bases). The CDR3 covers 15 residues. Per germline, CDR1 MGHRA and CDR2 YSYEKL. The V end lost 0 bases, the J end lost 6 bases, and 13 bases lay between the germline ends. CDR3 nucleotides: TGCGCCAGCAGCCAAGATCCAGGGATCGTTGATACGCAGTATTTT. Amino acids: CASSQDPGIVDTQYF.